The rows below give T cell receptor beta chains drawn from one sample of a study of spatial heterogeneity in lung cancer. TCRdb re-called the 5' RACE reads through MiXCR, storing one row per CDR3 protein. The sample yields some 70,000 distinct CDR3 sequences, about 14% seen once. Material: PBMCs, obtained at surgery. The receptor set was obtained from a male donor with early-stage non-small cell lung cancer. Each CDR3 is given with its conserved first and last residue. The order of the fields is CDR3 protein, CDR3 DNA, V gene, clone size, D gene, J gene. D genes are given only for firm matches. Clone size is shown for a subset of rows, as once, few, many or a class of expanded clone.

CASILGKAPYNEQFF,TGTGCCAGCATCCTAGGGAAGGCCCCCTACAATGAGCAGTTCTTC,TRBV21-1,many,NA,TRBJ2-1
CSASTAADEQFF,TGCAGTGCTAGTACGGCTGCGGATGAGCAGTTCTTC,TRBV20-1,NA,NA,TRBJ2-1
CASTVDRVNTEAFF,TGTGCCAGCACCGTCGACAGGGTGAACACTGAAGCTTTCTTT,TRBV6-2/TRBV6-3,few,TRBD1,TRBJ1-1
CASSLGPTGYEQYF,TGTGCCAGCAGTTTAGGCCCTACGGGCTACGAGCAGTACTTC,TRBV12-3/TRBV12-4,NA,NA,TRBJ2-7
CASSLSSEIGYGYTF,TGCGCCAGCAGCTTATCTTCGGAAATCGGCTATGGCTACACCTTC,TRBV5-1,few,NA,TRBJ1-2
CASSESVGQGFNEQFF,TGTGCCAGCAGTGAAAGTGTAGGACAGGGGTTCAATGAGCAGTTCTTC,TRBV6-1,NA,TRBD1,TRBJ2-1
CASSLWGSEKNIQYF,TGTGCCAGCAGTTTATGGGGTTCTGAGAAAAACATTCAGTACTTC,TRBV27,few,NA,TRBJ2-4
CAIGGSGGRTSGRKSDTQYF,TGTGCCATCGGGGGGAGTGGCGGCCGGACTAGCGGGAGGAAGTCGGATACGCAGTATTTT,TRBV10-3,few,TRBD2,TRBJ2-3
CASRDRGPTYEQYF,TGTGCCAGCAGGGACAGGGGGCCGACGTACGAGCAGTACTTC,TRBV6-6,few,TRBD1,TRBJ2-7
CASSEADSSNQPQHF,TGTGCCAGCAGTGAAGCAGACAGTAGCAATCAGCCCCAGCATTTT,TRBV6-1,NA,NA,TRBJ1-5
CASSLGDRTKNIQYF,TGTGCCAGCAGTTTAGGAGACAGGACAAAAAACATTCAGTACTTC,TRBV12-3/TRBV12-4,NA,NA,TRBJ2-4
CASSRFLASTDTQYF,TGTGCCAGCAGTCGGTTCCTAGCTAGCACAGATACGCAGTATTTT,TRBV12-3/TRBV12-4,few,NA,TRBJ2-3
CASSFRGQPTYEQYF,TGTGCTAGCAGCTTTCGAGGGCAACCTACCTACGAGCAGTACTTC,TRBV7-7,NA,NA,TRBJ2-7
CASSVALGPGELFF,TGTGCCAGCAGCGTAGCTCTGGGACCCGGGGAGCTGTTTTTT,TRBV9,many,NA,TRBJ2-2
CASSTGAQPQHF,TGTGCCAGCTCGACAGGGGCTCAGCCCCAGCATTTT,TRBV6-5,many,TRBD1,TRBJ1-5